The next 14 T cell receptor beta chains were all read from a single sample in a study of chemoradiotherapy in HPV16-positive cancers. Here immunoSEQ multiplex PCR was the method, and the copy in TCRdb shows in-frame clones only, minus some. The table lists 3,600 or so clones, 70% to 80% of them singletons. This material consisted of tumor tissue, taken from a patient who underwent chemoradiotherapy. The receptor set was obtained from a human donor with HPV-associated anogenital cancer.

The chain has TRBV11-2 and TRBJ2-7, with D possibly matching TRBD2 (5 bases). Trimming shortened V by 1 base and J by 9 bases, and 19 bases separated the two germline ends. The CDR3 sequence is 15 residues long. Per germline, CDR1 SGHAT and CDR2 FQNNGV. This CDR3 reads CASSLVPLRESVQYF. CDR3 nucleotide sequence: TGTGCCAGCAGCTTAGTTCCCCTTAGGGAGTCCGTGCAGTACTTC.

The chain couples TRBV4-3 to TRBJ1-5; weak D call: TRBD1 (5 bases). CDR1 is LGHNA, CDR2 YSLEER, per germline. V was shortened by 0 bases and J by 0 bases, with 9 bases between the two germline ends. The CDR3 covers 16 residues. The CDR3 loop is CASSQDWGISNQPQHF. CDR3 nucleotide sequence: TGCGCCAGCAGCCAAGATTGGGGGATTAGCAATCAGCCCCAGCATTTT.

This clone was seen only a few times. V is TRBV7-2 and J is TRBJ1-2; tentative D call: TRBD1 (5 bases). Germline CDR1 reads SGHTA; CDR2 reads FQGNSA. V lost 6 bases, J lost 6 bases, and 17 bases lay in between. The CDR3 runs to 14 residues. As DNA, the CDR3 is TGTGCCAGCAGTTCACAGGTTTTTGGCAATGGCTACACCTTC. Protein sequence: CASSSQVFGNGYTF.

This clone was counted a single time. In DNA form, the CDR3 reads TGTGCCAGCAGCTCGACAGGGTGGATTGCAGCTAATGAAAAACTGTTTTTT. It codes for CASSSTGWIAANEKLFF. The V gene is TRBV28, the J gene TRBJ1-4, with 7 bases fitting TRBD1. Germline V gene data show CDR1 as MDHEN and CDR2 as SYDVKM. Trimming cost V 6 bases and J 3 bases; bases outside gene matches: 13. The CDR3 is 17 amino acids.

J is TRBJ2-1 and V is TRBV10-2, with 7 positions matching TRBD1. Germline loops: CDR1 WSHSY, CDR2 SAAADI. After removal of 5 bases from V and 6 bases from J, the junction contained 4 bases not matched to a gene. The CDR3 has 13 amino acids. The CDR3 region is CASSRDSPNEQFF. The DNA of the CDR3 is TGCGCCAGCAGTAGGGACAGTCCCAATGAGCAGTTCTTC.

The V gene is TRBV5-1, the J gene TRBJ2-7; 9 nucleotides align to TRBD1. Germline V gene data show CDR1 as SGHRS and CDR2 as YFSETQ. The CDR3 contains 15 residues. The V segment lost 0 bases and the J segment 3 bases; nucleotides outside the gene matches: 4. CDR3 in amino acids: CASSLAPGQGYEQYF. For the CDR3, the DNA is TGCGCCAGCAGCTTGGCGCCGGGACAGGGCTACGAGCAGTACTTC. Full variable domain (missing parts from reference TRBV5-1 and TRBJ2-7): KAGVTQTPRYLIKTRGQQVTLSCSPISGHRSVSWYQQTPGQGLQFLFEYFSETQRNKGNFPGRFSGRQFSNSRSEMNVSTLELGDSALYLCASSLAPGQGYEQYFGPGTRLTVT.

This sequence joins TRBV10-1 and TRBJ2-5; no definite D call. Germline V gene data show CDR1 as WNHNN and CDR2 as SYGVQD (reference sequence). The CDR3 spans 12 residues. V lost 0 bases and J 5 bases, leaving 4 bases between the germline ends. The DNA for the CDR3 is TGCGCCAGCAGTGAGTCCCCGGAGACCCAGTACTTC. This gives the protein CASSESPETQYF.

The rearrangement joins TRBV11-2 to TRBJ2-3, with TRBD2 matching over 10 bases. Germline-derived CDR1 and CDR2 are SGHAT and FQNNGV. The ends lost 4 bases at V and 4 bases at J; junction bases unmatched: 8. The CDR3 has 16 residues. The DNA of the CDR3 is TGTGCCAGCAGCTCGCTCGGGACTAGCGTTTCAGATACGCAGTATTTT. Translated, it gives CASSSLGTSVSDTQYF.

This clone was seen more than once but under ten times. The chain is built from TRBV19 and TRBJ1-5; 7 bases agree with TRBD1. The CDR3 spans 15 residues. V lost 4 bases to trimming and J lost 8 bases; unmatched junction nucleotides: 11. Germline CDR1 and CDR2: LNHDA and SQIVND (reference sequence). The CDR3 spells CASSRTGLRTEPQHF. CDR3 coding DNA: TGTGCCAGTAGTAGGACAGGCCTTAGGACTGAGCCCCAGCATTTT.

The rearrangement links TRBV7-2 to TRBJ2-7, with 7 bases aligning to TRBD1. Germline values: CDR1 SGHTA, CDR2 FQGNSA. V dropped 6 bases and J dropped 4; count of bases not matched to a gene: 12. This CDR3 has 15 residues. The CDR3 region has the DNA TGTGCCAGCAGAGCTCAACCGGGACAGAATTACGAGCAGTACTTC. Translating it yields CASRAQPGQNYEQYF.

The chain recombines TRBV27 with TRBJ2-5; 7 bases line up with TRBD2. The junction had 9 bases not matched to a gene; V was cut back by 1 base and J by 4 bases. In germline, CDR1 is MNHEY, CDR2 SMNVEV (reference sequence). The CDR3 consists of 16 residues. The CDR3 nucleotides are TGTGCCAGCAGTTTATGGGGTGGCGGGAGTCGAGAGACCCAGTACTTC. Protein sequence: CASSLWGGGSRETQYF.

V usage is TRBV2 and J usage is TRBJ2-7; D tentatively reads TRBD1 or TRBD2 (5 bases each). The CDR3 consists of 15 residues. Germline CDR1 and CDR2: SNHLY and FYNNEI. Trimming stripped 0 bases from V and 6 bases from J, with 15 bases between. CDR3 bases: TGTGCCAGCAGTGAAGCTACCATGCCGGGGACCGAGCAGTACTTC. This codes for CASSEATMPGTEQYF.

There are a few counts of this clone. The V and J genes are TRBV7-9 and TRBJ2-7; D uncertain. Trimming left V 3 bases short and J 6 bases short, with 9 bases between. The germline CDR1 and CDR2 sequences are SEHNR and FQNEAQ (reference sequence). The CDR3 covers 12 residues. The CDR3 loop reads CASSFANREQYF. Here the CDR3 DNA reads TGTGCCAGCAGCTTTGCAAATCGCGAGCAGTACTTC.

The rearrangement joins TRBV14 to TRBJ2-5, with 11 bases lining up with TRBD2. Unmatched junction bases numbered 8, after V lost 1 base and J lost 4 bases. The CDR3 sequence is 17 residues long. Germline V gene sequence: CDR1 SGHDN, CDR2 FVKESK. CDR3 sequence: CASSQGFLAGGGETQYF. CDR3 DNA sequence: TGTGCCAGCAGCCAAGGCTTCCTAGCGGGAGGTGGAGAGACCCAGTACTTC.